This TCR beta chain was obtained from a study of CD8 T cells in ankylosing spondylitis. Findings of the study overall: Reportedly, matched ankylosing spondylitis synovial fluid was significantly enriched for disease-linked clones. Peripheral blood held disease-linked clones only at relatively low frequency, and these were CD8+. Prior work had noted some motif variants in reactive arthritis blood and synovial fluid.

TCRdb independently ran MiXCR on the 5' RACE reads; one entry per CDR3 protein. The table includes more than 100,000 distinct CDR3 sequences, about an eighth detected once. About this clonotype: The antigen is not known.

The CDR3 contains 13 residues. Trimming removed 2 bases from V and 6 bases from J, with 10 bases in between. The germline CDR1 and CDR2 sequences are LNHDA and SQIVND (reference sequence). The chain has TRBV19 and TRBJ1-2; tentatively, D is TRBD1 (5 bases). The sequence came from a female donor with ankylosing spondylitis or in good health (not recorded which). The sequenced material came from blood, either unsorted or a sorted T cell fraction (not recorded which). CDR3 in DNA: TGTGCCAGTAGTATATCGGGGGACGATGGCTACACCTTC. It translates to CASSISGDDGYTF.